This entry is about one T cell receptor (beta chain). Its antigen is still unknown. Blood sampling was done at baseline, cycle 4 day 1, and cycle 7 day 1. The record originates from a study of OX40 agonist ivuxolimab in advanced cancers. The study's findings and limits: Certain nonresponders additionally had low normalized T-cell clonal expansion. Expanded clones tended on average to be more numerous among CD8+ T cells than CD4+.

Trimming cost V 1 base and J 5 bases; bases outside gene matches: 8. Per the germline V gene, CDR1 is SGHTA and CDR2 is FQGNSA. CDR3 length: 15 amino acids. This table comes from immunoSEQ multiplex PCR, and its TCRdb copy is limited to in-frame clones, with some not included. Here the sample spans 69,000 or so clones, around 89% being singletons. Here the sequenced sample was CD4+ or CD8+ T cells sorted from blood, taken in a trial of the OX40 agonist ivuxolimab. The clonotype comes from an adult with an advanced solid tumor such as melanoma, head and neck, liver or kidney cancer. The chain carries TRBV7-2 and TRBJ2-7, with TRBD2 identical over 7 bases. DNA for the CDR3: TGTGCCAGCAGCTTAGAGGGAGGGTCGGGAAACGAGCAGTACTTC. As protein: CASSLEGGSGNEQYF.